This is a list of T cell receptor beta chains from one sample in a study of CD8+CD57+ T cells in acquired aplastic anemia. TCRdb recomputed calls from the reads with MiXCR, one row per CDR3 protein. The sample holds 450,000 to 600,000 distinct CDR3 sequences, under 40% seen once. Material: sorted CD4+, CD8+, or CD8+CD57+ T cells (not recorded which) from PBMCs. The receptor set was obtained from a human donor with aplastic anemia. Each CDR3 is given with its conserved first and last residue. The D gene is left open where the match is weak. The size of a clone is reported for some rows only, either as once, few or many, or as a class for expanded clones.

d_gene | j_gene | len | abundance | v_gene | CDR3nt | CDR3aa
TRBD1 | TRBJ1-2 | 15 | many | TRBV12-3/TRBV12-4 | TGTGCCAGCAGGAAGGTGGTGACAGGGAATCGTGGCTACACCTTC | CASRKVVTGNRGYTF
TRBD1 | TRBJ1-5 | 15 | many | TRBV24-1 | TGTGCCACCAGTGATTCGACAGGGGACAATCAGCCCCAGCATTTT | CATSDSTGDNQPQHF
TRBD1 | TRBJ1-5 | 15 | few | TRBV28 | TGTGCCAGCAGGTCGTTACAGGGGAAGAATCAGCCCCAGCATTTT | CASRSLQGKNQPQHF
TRBD1 | TRBJ1-5 | 13 | - | TRBV10-3 | TGTGCCATCAGCCAGGGGGTAAATCAGCCCCAGCATTTT | CAISQGVNQPQHF
TRBD1 | TRBJ2-4 | 13 | few | TRBV6-1 | TGTGCCAGCAGGGAGGACAGGGAAAACATTCAGTACTTC | CASREDRENIQYF
TRBD1 | TRBJ1-2 | 14 | many | TRBV19 | TGTGCCAGTACCACGGGACAGGGGCTCGGCGGCTACACCTTC | CASTTGQGLGGYTF
- | TRBJ1-1 | 13 | - | TRBV20-1 | TGCAGTGCTAGAGAAGGCAGACTAACTGAAGCTTTCTTT | CSAREGRLTEAFF
- | TRBJ2-7 | 17 | - | TRBV15 | TGTGCCACCAGCAGAGCGTCAGGTGGGGATTCAGCCTACGAGCAGTACTTC | CATSRASGGDSAYEQYF
TRBD1 | TRBJ1-2 | 13 | many | TRBV7-9 | TGTGCCAGCAGCTTAGTGGGGACAGATGGCTACACCTTC | CASSLVGTDGYTF
TRBD1 | TRBJ1-1 | 14 | many | TRBV29-1 | TGCAGCGTTGCAACAGGGGCGGCGAACACTGAAGCTTTCTTT | CSVATGAANTEAFF
- | TRBJ1-2 | 14 | few | TRBV7-2 | TGTGCCAGCAGTAGACAGGACCCTCTCTATGGCTACACCTTC | CASSRQDPLYGYTF
TRBD1 | TRBJ1-2 | 14 | many | TRBV29-1 | TGCAGCGTTGAACAGGGGGGTTTCTTTCGTGGCTACACCTTC | CSVEQGGFFRGYTF
TRBD1 | TRBJ1-5 | 15 | once | TRBV15 | TGTGCCACCAGCAGAGTAGAGGGACAGGGGAGCTACGAGCATTTT | CATSRVEGQGSYEHF
TRBD2 | TRBJ2-5 | 15 | few | TRBV10-2 | TGCGCCACAAGACCGGGACTAGCGGGCGCAGAGACCCAGTACTTC | CATRPGLAGAETQYF
- | TRBJ2-7 | 17 | few | TRBV6-5 | TGTGCCAGCAGTTATTCGGGGAGGTTAGGGGCAGCCTACGAGCAGTACTTC | CASSYSGRLGAAYEQYF
TRBD1 | TRBJ1-6 | 14 | - | TRBV10-3 | TGTGCCATCAGTGGGGACAGGGACAATTCACCCCTCCACTTT | CAISGDRDNSPLHF
TRBD1 | TRBJ1-6 | 18 | - | TRBV6-2/TRBV6-3 | TGTGCCAGCAGTTACGTGGGTGACAGGGTTGGTTTAAATTCACCCCTCCACTTT | CASSYVGDRVGLNSPLHF
- | TRBJ1-2 | 15 | few | TRBV6-5 | TGTGCCAGCAGTTACTCGAGCGGACCACGAGGCGGCTACACCTTC | CASSYSSGPRGGYTF
- | TRBJ1-6 | 17 | - | TRBV11-1 | TGTGCCGGCAGTCCCTGGACACATAGCTCCTATAATTCACCCCTCCACTTT | CAGSPWTHSSYNSPLHF
- | TRBJ2-7 | 10 | few | TRBV20-1 | TGCAGTGTTAGTCGCTACGAGCAGTACTTC | CSVSRYEQYF
- | TRBJ2-1 | 15 | - | TRBV9 | TGTGCCAGCTCCCCCTGGGCCGGCGGCTACAATGAGCAGTTCTTC | CASSPWAGGYNEQFF
- | TRBJ2-7 | 11 | - | TRBV29-1 | TGCAGCGTGGCGACAGATAACGAGCAGTACTTC | CSVATDNEQYF
TRBD2 | TRBJ2-7 | 15 | many | TRBV19 | TGTGCCAGTAGTGTCACTAGCGGGAGAGGTTACGAGCAGTACTTC | CASSVTSGRGYEQYF
- | TRBJ2-7 | 15 | - | TRBV20-1 | TGCAGTGGGCTTTTTGGCGGGGGAGGGGGTGACGAGCAGTACTTC | CSGLFGGGGGDEQYF
TRBD2 | TRBJ2-5 | 15 | - | TRBV7-9 | TGTGCCAGCACCTTAGGGGCTAGCGGGGGTTCGACCCAGTACTTC | CASTLGASGGSTQYF
- | TRBJ2-7 | 12 | many | TRBV12-3/TRBV12-4 | TGTGCCAGCAGGCGGCAGGGCTACGAGCAGTACTTC | CASRRQGYEQYF
- | TRBJ2-3 | 12 | - | TRBV2 | TGTGCCAGCAGGAACCCGGGACCTCGGGAGTATTTT | CASRNPGPREYF
- | TRBJ2-1 | 15 | many | TRBV6-1 | TGTGCCAGCAGCCCAACTGGGAGCTCCTACAATGAGCAGTTCTTC | CASSPTGSSYNEQFF
- | TRBJ2-4 | 15 | - | TRBV11-2 | TGTGCCAGCAGCTTTCAAGGCTCAGCCAAAAACATTCAGTACTTC | CASSFQGSAKNIQYF
TRBD1 | TRBJ2-2 | 15 | few | TRBV7-9 | TGTGCCAGCAGCCGACGACAGGGAAACACCGGGGAGCTGTTTTTT | CASSRRQGNTGELFF
- | TRBJ1-6 | 16 | - | TRBV4-2 | TGTGCCAGCAGCCTCCCTAGGGGGACTGAAAATTCACCCCTCCACTTT | CASSLPRGTENSPLHF
- | TRBJ2-7 | 15 | many | TRBV14 | TGTGCCAGCAGCCAAATTGGACGAGCACCCTACGAGCAGTACTTC | CASSQIGRAPYEQYF
TRBD2 | TRBJ2-5 | 16 | few | TRBV5-1 | TGCGCCAGCTCCAATACCGGGACTAGCGGTGCAGAGACCCAGTACTTC | CASSNTGTSGAETQYF
- | TRBJ1-3 | 15 | few | TRBV20-1 | TGCAGTGCCCCCGACAGGTCAGCCTCTGGAAACACCATATATTTT | CSAPDRSASGNTIYF
- | TRBJ1-2 | 16 | - | TRBV6-1 | TGTGCCAGCAGTGAAGGGTTGGCAGGATGGGGCTATGGCTACACCTTC | CASSEGLAGWGYGYTF
- | TRBJ1-1 | 12 | - | TRBV10-2 | TGCGCCAGCAGTGAGACAGACTCCTCGGCTTTCTTT | CASSETDSSAFF
- | TRBJ1-5 | 14 | many | TRBV19 | TGTGCCAGTAGTATCTACGGTCGTAATCAGCCCCAGCATTTT | CASSIYGRNQPQHF
TRBD1 | TRBJ1-5 | 20 | - | TRBV2 | TGTGCCAGCAGTGAAGGGCGTAGGGTCGCAGGGGGTAGAAGCAATCAGCCCCAGCATTTT | CASSEGRRVAGGRSNQPQHF
- | TRBJ1-1 | 15 | - | TRBV7-3 | TGTGCCAGCAGCTCGGGGGTTGGGAGGAACACTGAAGCTTTCTTT | CASSSGVGRNTEAFF
TRBD2 | TRBJ2-1 | 14 | - | TRBV11-2 | TGTGCCAGCAGCCAGACGGGGGGGTACAATGAGCAGTTCTTC | CASSQTGGYNEQFF
- | TRBJ1-6 | 16 | once | TRBV6-2/TRBV6-3 | TGTGCCAGCAGTTACTTCGACTGGGGCTATAATTCACCCCTCCACTTT | CASSYFDWGYNSPLHF
- | TRBJ2-5 | 14 | many | TRBV7-8 | TGTGCCAGCAGCTTAACTACCACTGCGGGGACCCAGTACTTC | CASSLTTTAGTQYF
- | TRBJ2-7 | 17 | few | TRBV7-3 | TGTGCCAGCAGCCTCCAAGGTTGGGAGAGGTCACCCTACGAGCAGTACTTC | CASSLQGWERSPYEQYF
- | TRBJ2-2 | 15 | once | TRBV10-3 | TGTGCCAGCAGTGAATTTCTAGCTTTGGGCGGGGAGCTGTTTTTT | CASSEFLALGGELFF
TRBD1 | TRBJ1-6 | 14 | - | TRBV24-1 | TGTGCCAGCAGGGGGCTGGAAAGAAGCCCGGCCCTCCACTTT | CASRGLERSPALHF
- | TRBJ1-3 | 17 | - | TRBV12-3/TRBV12-4 | TGTGCCAGCAGTTTTGACCCCTTCGATTACTCTGGAAACACCATATATTTT | CASSFDPFDYSGNTIYF
TRBD1 | TRBJ1-6 | 14 | many | TRBV20-1 | TGCAGTGCCAAACCCGGGACAGGAAATTCACCCCTCCACTTT | CSAKPGTGNSPLHF
- | TRBJ2-5 | 17 | - | TRBV11-2 | TGTGCCAGCAGTGTCTTTAGCGGAGACAGGTACCAAGAGACCCAGTACTTC | CASSVFSGDRYQETQYF
TRBD2 | TRBJ2-5 | 15 | - | TRBV11-3 | TGTGCCAGCAGCCCCATAGCGGGGGTACGAGAGACCCAGTACTTC | CASSPIAGVRETQYF
- | TRBJ2-1 | 17 | - | TRBV9 | TGTGCCAGCAGCGTAGTCGGAGACCGGAGGGCGGCCAATGAGCAGTTCTTC | CASSVVGDRRAANEQFF
- | TRBJ2-2 | 15 | few | TRBV7-3 | TGTGCCAGCAGCTTAGGGACTCTTAACACCGGGGAGCTGTTTTTT | CASSLGTLNTGELFF
TRBD1 | TRBJ1-1 | 18 | few | TRBV7-3 | TGTGCCAGCAGCTCCGGACAGAGTGGGACAGGAGCCAACACTGAAGCTTTCTTT | CASSSGQSGTGANTEAFF
- | TRBJ1-2 | 14 | many | TRBV4-3 | TGCGCCAGCAGCCAAGCGGGATTTAACTATGGCTACACCTTC | CASSQAGFNYGYTF